These T cell receptor beta chains were read from a single sample in a study of T cells after yellow fever vaccination. TCRdb re-called the 5' RACE reads through MiXCR, storing one row per CDR3 protein. Of about 150,000 distinct CDR3 sequences detected, approximately 6.6% appear once; the ten largest clones hold under 0.8%. Sequenced material: CD4+ T cells sorted from PBMCs, taken 10 days after the yellow fever booster vaccination. The receptors derive from a man aged 30 to 45 who received the YFV17D yellow fever vaccine. CDR3s include the opening cysteine and the closing phenylalanine or tryptophan. The D gene is left open where the match is weak. Clone size is given for some rows only: seen once, a few or many times, or a class if the clone is expanded.

D gene	CDR3 length	V gene	clone size	J gene	CDR3 DNA	CDR3 protein
-	15	TRBV28	many	TRBJ1-5	TGTGCCAGCAGTTTTTTACAGATTTTTAATCAGCCCCAGCATTTT	CASSFLQIFNQPQHF
TRBD2	16	TRBV27	many	TRBJ2-1	TGTGCCAGCAGTCCGGGACTAGCGGACCCCTACAATGAGCAGTTCTTC	CASSPGLADPYNEQFF
TRBD2	17	TRBV6-2/TRBV6-3	many	TRBJ2-1	TGTGCCAGCAGAACGACAGAAAGCGGGAGGGCCTACAATGAGCAGTTCTTC	CASRTTESGRAYNEQFF
TRBD2	19	TRBV4-2	-	TRBJ2-5	TGTGCCAGCAGCCAAGCCGGGACTAGCGGGAGGGTTAGTCAAGAGACCCAGTACTTC	CASSQAGTSGRVSQETQYF
-	16	TRBV7-2	few	TRBJ1-6	TGTGCCAGCAGCATAAGCACAGGGAGCTCCAATTCACCCCTCCACTTT	CASSISTGSSNSPLHF
-	13	TRBV5-1	many	TRBJ2-1	TGCGCCAGCAGCTGGACAGACTACAATGAGCAGTTCTTC	CASSWTDYNEQFF
-	14	TRBV20-1	many	TRBJ1-6	TGCAGTGCTAAAGCAGGGGATTTTAATTCACCCCTCCACTTT	CSAKAGDFNSPLHF
TRBD2	16	TRBV5-4	-	TRBJ2-3	TGTGCCAGCAGCTTGGAGGCGGGAGGGAGACAGGATACGCAGTATTTT	CASSLEAGGRQDTQYF
TRBD2	16	TRBV19	few	TRBJ2-7	TGTGCCAGTAGTATTCAGTCTGCTAGCGGCCCCTACGAGCAGTACTTC	CASSIQSASGPYEQYF
TRBD1	15	TRBV6-1	many	TRBJ2-5	TGTGCCAGCAGCTGGACAGGGAATAACCCAGAGACCCAGTACTTC	CASSWTGNNPETQYF
-	14	TRBV9	many	TRBJ2-2	TGTGCCAGCAGATTACTAGAAAACACCGGGGAGCTGTTTTTT	CASRLLENTGELFF
TRBD1	15	TRBV5-1	many	TRBJ2-3	TGCGCCAGCAGCAGGGGACAGGGGATCGCAGATACGCAGTATTTT	CASSRGQGIADTQYF
-	13	TRBV7-9	many	TRBJ2-1	TGTGCCAGCCGTAGCGGCTCCTACAATGAGCAGTTCTTC	CASRSGSYNEQFF
-	13	TRBV20-1	-	TRBJ2-3	TGCAGTGCTAGACGGGGGAGCACAGATACGCAGTATTTT	CSARRGSTDTQYF
-	15	TRBV4-2	few	TRBJ2-7	TGTGCCAGCAGCCAAGCCTTAGGGACCTCCTACGAGCAGTACTTC	CASSQALGTSYEQYF
-	16	TRBV28	many	TRBJ2-1	TGTGCCAGCAGTCGCTTTAAGGTCATCCCAGACAATGAGCAGTTCTTC	CASSRFKVIPDNEQFF
-	11	TRBV5-1	many	TRBJ2-1	TGCGCCAGCGGTCTCGGGAATGAGCAGTTCTTC	CASGLGNEQFF
TRBD1	18	TRBV6-2/TRBV6-3	many	TRBJ2-3	TGTGCCAGCAGGGAGAACCCTTTCCGGGACAGGAGCACAGATACGCAGTATTTT	CASRENPFRDRSTDTQYF
-	16	TRBV12-3/TRBV12-4	-	TRBJ2-1	TGTGCCAGCAGCTTCCACGAGGTTAAGGGATACGATGAGCAGTTCTTC	CASSFHEVKGYDEQFF
-	12	TRBV7-2	few	TRBJ2-7	TGTGCCAGCGGATGGTGGACCTACGAGCAGTACTTC	CASGWWTYEQYF
-	14	TRBV11-2	many	TRBJ2-5	TGTGCCAGCAGCCCCACAAGGAACCAAGAGACCCAGTACTTC	CASSPTRNQETQYF
-	13	TRBV15	many	TRBJ2-2	TGTGCCACCAGCAGAGGTGACACCGGGGAGCTGTTTTTT	CATSRGDTGELFF
-	14	TRBV5-6	many	TRBJ2-1	TGTGCCAGCAGCTGGACCCAAGGGTGGGATGAGCAGTTCTTC	CASSWTQGWDEQFF
-	15	TRBV5-1	many	TRBJ2-2	TGCGCCAGCAGCTTGGGTACAGTTTTCAACGGGGAGCTGTTTTTT	CASSLGTVFNGELFF
-	13	TRBV2	many	TRBJ1-1	TGTGCCAGCAGTCTATACATGAACACTGAAGCTTTCTTT	CASSLYMNTEAFF
TRBD1	17	TRBV5-1	many	TRBJ1-5	TGCGCCAGCATTTCGACAGGGCGGAGTAGGAGCAATCAGCCCCAGCATTTT	CASISTGRSRSNQPQHF
-	14	TRBV5-1	many	TRBJ2-5	TGCGCCAGCAGCCCCAACGGCCGCCGAGAGACCCAGTACTTC	CASSPNGRRETQYF
-	14	TRBV5-1	many	TRBJ1-4	TGCGCCAGCAGATCAACAGAAAGCGGTGAAAAACTGTTTTTT	CASRSTESGEKLFF
TRBD1	13	TRBV5-1	-	TRBJ1-2	TGCGCCAGCAGCTTATCCCGGGACAGAAGCTACACCTTC	CASSLSRDRSYTF
-	13	TRBV7-2	-	TRBJ1-3	TGTGCCAGCAGCACCTGGACAGGAAACACCATATATTTT	CASSTWTGNTIYF
-	12	TRBV10-3	many	TRBJ2-5	TGTGCCATCAGTGAGGGGGTGGAGACCCAGTACTTC	CAISEGVETQYF
-	13	TRBV3-1	many	TRBJ2-1	TGTGCCAGCAGCCCGGACGAATGGGAGGAGCAGTTCTTC	CASSPDEWEEQFF
TRBD2	15	TRBV5-1	many	TRBJ2-1	TGCGCCAGCAGCTTGGACAGCGGGAGGACCAATGAGCAGTTCTTC	CASSLDSGRTNEQFF
TRBD2	16	TRBV15	many	TRBJ2-3	TGTGCCACCAGCAGGCCAAGCGGGAGCAATCCCAATACGCAGTATTTT	CATSRPSGSNPNTQYF
-	12	TRBV30	-	TRBJ2-1	TGTGCCCGTGACAAGTCCTACAATGAGCAGTTCTTC	CARDKSYNEQFF
TRBD2	15	TRBV14	many	TRBJ2-3	TGTGCCAGCAGCCAATCGACTAGCGGGAGCCATACGCAGTATTTT	CASSQSTSGSHTQYF
TRBD2	19	TRBV2	-	TRBJ2-5	TGTACCCGCTCACTCCCTCGGACTAGCGGGAGGGCAACAACTGAGACCCAGTACTTC	CTRSLPRTSGRATTETQYF
TRBD2	14	TRBV29-1	many	TRBJ2-5	TGCAGCGCCGCGGGACTAGCGAAGCAAGAGACCCAGTACTTC	CSAAGLAKQETQYF
TRBD2	15	TRBV7-2	many	TRBJ2-5	TGTGCCAGCAGCCACGGACTAGCGGGGTTAGAGACCCAGTACTTC	CASSHGLAGLETQYF
-	14	TRBV20-1	many	TRBJ2-2	TGCAGTGCTAGGACTAACCAGGGGACCGGGGAGCTGTTTTTT	CSARTNQGTGELFF
-	14	TRBV29-1	many	TRBJ2-6	TGCAGCGTTGAGAGGACGGCTGGGGCCAACGTCCTGACTTTC	CSVERTAGANVLTF
-	15	TRBV7-2	many	TRBJ2-1	TGTGCCAGCAGCTTACGCGATAGCAGATACAATGAGCAGTTCTTC	CASSLRDSRYNEQFF
-	11	TRBV30	-	TRBJ2-3	TGTGCCTGGAGTTATACAGATACGCAGTATTTT	CAWSYTDTQYF
TRBD2	16	TRBV18	-	TRBJ2-3	TGTGCCAGCTCACCACCGGGACTAGCGGGCACAGATACGCAGTATTTT	CASSPPGLAGTDTQYF
TRBD2	14	TRBV27	few	TRBJ2-5	TGTGCCAGCAGTTTATGGGGTAGCGGGGAGACCCAGTACTTC	CASSLWGSGETQYF
-	14	TRBV20-1	-	TRBJ2-5	TGCAGTGCATCGGACATATACGGCCAAGAGACCCAGTACTTC	CSASDIYGQETQYF
TRBD1	13	TRBV11-2	many	TRBJ1-2	TGTGCCAGCAGCCAAACAGGGGAAAATGGCTACACCTTC	CASSQTGENGYTF
-	15	TRBV24-1	many	TRBJ2-2	TGTGCCACTCAAGACACCGAATATAACACCGGGGAGCTGTTTTTT	CATQDTEYNTGELFF
-	15	TRBV24-1	many	TRBJ2-3	TGTGCCACCAGTGACTCCTTGGTGGGCCGAGATACGCAGTATTTT	CATSDSLVGRDTQYF
-	16	TRBV11-2	many	TRBJ1-1	TGTGCCAGCAGCTTACGATATGGCGTATTGAACACTGAAGCTTTCTTT	CASSLRYGVLNTEAFF
-	15	TRBV7-8	many	TRBJ2-5	TGTGCCAGCAGCCCAATCGGAGGGGGCTCTGAGACCCAGTACTTC	CASSPIGGGSETQYF
-	17	TRBV7-9	-	TRBJ1-5	TGTGCCAGCAGCCCCCTGCCGGGACCGGGCCGGGATCAGCCCCAGCATTTT	CASSPLPGPGRDQPQHF